One sample yielded the 4 T cell receptor beta chains listed below, sequenced in a study of Ad26.COV2.S vaccination and SARS-CoV-2 variants. Treatment defined: approximately 18 received Ad26.COV2.S at low or high dose, single or two shots; several received placebo; per-sample allocation not given. After the first vaccine or placebo injection, samples were drawn on day 63. Repertoires were generated with immunoSEQ multiplex PCR, while TCRdb's copy carries only in-frame clones and drops some. The sample gives hundreds of thousands of clones, about 88% of which show up once; around 10% is in the top ten. The material sequenced was peripheral blood, taken in a trial of Ad26.COV2.S vaccine versus placebo. These TCRs come from a person aged 18-60 years who received the Ad26.COV2.S COVID-19 vaccine or a placebo.

The chain links TRBV2 to TRBJ2-3; no firm D call. Germline V gene data show CDR1 as SNHLY and CDR2 as FYNNEI. Trimming shortened V by 3 bases and J by 5 bases, and 6 bases separated the two germline ends. This CDR3 spans 12 amino acids. The CDR3 protein is CASSDDGDTQYF. The CDR3 nucleotides are TGTGCCAGCAGTGATGATGGAGATACGCAGTATTTT.

Concerning this clone itself: One end of the junction varies from germline; a read error may be responsible. The rearrangement joins TRBV28 to TRBJ2-5, with D possibly being TRBD1 (5 bases). The CDR3 runs to 15 residues. In germline, CDR1 is MDHEN, CDR2 SYDVKM. The CDR3: CASSRPGYGEDTQYF. CDR3 in DNA: TGTGCCAGCAGCCGCCCAGGGTATGGGGAAGATACCCAGTACTTC.

V is TRBV10-3 and J is TRBJ1-6; D not resolved. Germline values: CDR1 ENHRY, CDR2 SYGVKD. V was shortened by 5 bases and J by 8 bases, with 16 bases between the two germline ends. This CDR3 has 15 amino acids. The CDR3 DNA sequence: TGTGCCATCAGTCCAAGGCAGGTGGTTGATTCACCCCTCCACTTT. It translates to CAISPRQVVDSPLHF.

The chain carries TRBV24-1 and TRBJ2-1; 7 nucleotides match TRBD1. Looked up from germline, CDR1 is KGHDR and CDR2 is SFDVKD. The V segment lost 3 bases and the J segment 0 bases; nucleotides outside the gene matches: 4. There are 16 residues in the CDR3. The DNA of the CDR3 is TGTGCCACCAGTGATCCGACAGGGCACTCCTACAATGAGCAGTTCTTC. It encodes CATSDPTGHSYNEQFF.